The T cell receptor beta chain described here comes from a study of blood T cells in healthy people across ages. Whole-study findings and limits: Both naive CD4+ cell counts and diversity were greater in long-lived donors than in aged donors.

Alongside a J-beta primer mix, a sample-barcoded 5' primer served in a second PCR lasting about 7 to 12 cycles. TCRdb redid the calling of the 5' RACE reads with MiXCR, one entry per CDR3 protein. In the table there are approximately 690,000 distinct CDR3 sequences, 40% to 45% of which are singletons. This clonotype turned up a few times. What it binds is not known. One junction end does not reproduce the germline sequence, and a read error may be involved. Germline V lookup: CDR1 MNHEY, CDR2 SVGEGT. There are 13 residues in the CDR3. Input material: blood. The clonotype originates from a man older than 75 in good health. The chain carries TRBV6-2 or TRBV6-3 and TRBJ2-3; D unresolved. CDR3 nucleotides: TGTGCCAGCAGTTACAGGGATATGGATACGCTGTATTTT. Encoded protein: CASSYRDMDTLYF.